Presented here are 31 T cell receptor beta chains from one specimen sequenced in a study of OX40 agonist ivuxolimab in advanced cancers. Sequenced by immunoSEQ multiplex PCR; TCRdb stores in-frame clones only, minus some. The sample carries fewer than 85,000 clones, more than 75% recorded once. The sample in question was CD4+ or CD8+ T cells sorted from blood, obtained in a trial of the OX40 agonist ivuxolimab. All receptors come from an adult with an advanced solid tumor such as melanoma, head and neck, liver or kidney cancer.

Here the CDR3 DNA reads TGCGCCAGCAGTTTCACTGACAGGTTCCAGGGCGAGCAGTACTTC. It specifies CASSFTDRFQGEQYF. This chain uses TRBV5-1 with TRBJ2-7; tentative D call: TRBD1 (6 bases). Trimming stripped 5 bases from V and 6 bases from J, with 21 bases between. This CDR3 contains 15 residues. Germline loops: CDR1 SGHRS, CDR2 YFSETQ.

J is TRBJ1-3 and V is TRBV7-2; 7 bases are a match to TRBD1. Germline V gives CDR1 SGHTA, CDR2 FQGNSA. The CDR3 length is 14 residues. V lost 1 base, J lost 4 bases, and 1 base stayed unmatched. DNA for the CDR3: TGTGCCAGCAGCTTAGTGACAGGGGGAAACACCATATATTTT. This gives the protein CASSLVTGGNTIYF.

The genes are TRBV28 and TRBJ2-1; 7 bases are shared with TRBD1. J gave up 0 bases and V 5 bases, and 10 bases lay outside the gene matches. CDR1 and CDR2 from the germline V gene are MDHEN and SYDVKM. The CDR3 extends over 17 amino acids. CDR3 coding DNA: TGTGCCAGCAGTCGGAACAGGGGTCGGAGCTCCTACAATGAGCAGTTCTTC. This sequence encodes CASSRNRGRSSYNEQFF.

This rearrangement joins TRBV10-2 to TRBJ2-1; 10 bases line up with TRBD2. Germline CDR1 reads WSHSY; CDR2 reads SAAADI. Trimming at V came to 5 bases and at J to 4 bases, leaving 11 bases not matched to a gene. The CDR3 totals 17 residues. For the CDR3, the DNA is TGCGCCAGCAGTTCTAGCGGGGGTACACCTTTTTACAATGAGCAGTTCTTC. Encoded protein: CASSSSGGTPFYNEQFF.

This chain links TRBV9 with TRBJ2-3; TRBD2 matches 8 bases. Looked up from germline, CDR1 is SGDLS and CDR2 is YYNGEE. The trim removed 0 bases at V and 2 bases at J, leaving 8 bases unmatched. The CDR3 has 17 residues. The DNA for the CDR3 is TGTGCCAGCAGCGTAGGCCCAGCGGGAGCCCACACAGATACGCAGTATTTT. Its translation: CASSVGPAGAHTDTQYF.

CDR3 protein: CASPGDRATGGTEAFF. Here the CDR3 DNA reads TGTGCCAGCCCGGGGGACAGGGCGACGGGGGGCACTGAAGCTTTCTTT. The chain uses TRBV21-1 and TRBJ1-1; the D call of TRBD1 is as the table states it, not checked on the DNA. TRBV21-1 is reported as a pseudogene. This CDR3 region has 16 residues.

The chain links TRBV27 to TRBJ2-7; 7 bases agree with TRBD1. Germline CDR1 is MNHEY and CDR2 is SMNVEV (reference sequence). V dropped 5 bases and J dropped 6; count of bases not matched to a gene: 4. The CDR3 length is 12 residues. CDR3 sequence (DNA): TGTGCCAGCAGTCCCAGGACAGGCGAGCAGTACTTC. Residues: CASSPRTGEQYF.

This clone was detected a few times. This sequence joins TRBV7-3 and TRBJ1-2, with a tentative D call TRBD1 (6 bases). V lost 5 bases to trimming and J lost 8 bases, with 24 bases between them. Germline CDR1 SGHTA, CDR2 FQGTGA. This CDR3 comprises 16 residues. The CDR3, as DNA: TGTGCCAGCAGCCAAGACAGGTGGGGAAATTTAGGCGGCTACACCTTC. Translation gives CASSQDRWGNLGGYTF.

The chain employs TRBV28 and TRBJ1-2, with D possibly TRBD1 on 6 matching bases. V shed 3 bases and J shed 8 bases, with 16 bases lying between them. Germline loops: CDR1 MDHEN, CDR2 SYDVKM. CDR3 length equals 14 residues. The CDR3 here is CASSLGAAIRGYTF. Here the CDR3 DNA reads TGTGCCAGCAGTTTGGGGGCAGCCATTAGGGGCTACACCTTC.

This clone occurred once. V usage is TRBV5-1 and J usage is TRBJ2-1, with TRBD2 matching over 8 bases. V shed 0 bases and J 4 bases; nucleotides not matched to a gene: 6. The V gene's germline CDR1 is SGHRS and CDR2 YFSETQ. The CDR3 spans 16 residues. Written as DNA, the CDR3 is TGCGCCAGCAGCTTGGATGGCGGGGGGCGGTACAATGAGCAGTTCTTC. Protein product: CASSLDGGGRYNEQFF.

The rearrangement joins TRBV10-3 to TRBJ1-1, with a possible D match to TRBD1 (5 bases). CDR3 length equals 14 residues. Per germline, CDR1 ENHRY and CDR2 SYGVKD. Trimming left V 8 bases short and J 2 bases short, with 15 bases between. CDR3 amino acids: CAISRQGANTEAFF. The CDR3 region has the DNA TGTGCCATCTCCCGACAAGGGGCCAACACTGAAGCTTTCTTT.

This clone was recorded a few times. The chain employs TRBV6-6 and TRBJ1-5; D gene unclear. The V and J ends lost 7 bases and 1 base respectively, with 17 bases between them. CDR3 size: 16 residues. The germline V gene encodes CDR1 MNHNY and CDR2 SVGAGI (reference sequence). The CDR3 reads CASNRFRTGSNQPQHF. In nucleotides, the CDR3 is TGTGCCAGCAACAGATTTCGGACTGGAAGCAATCAGCCCCAGCATTTT.

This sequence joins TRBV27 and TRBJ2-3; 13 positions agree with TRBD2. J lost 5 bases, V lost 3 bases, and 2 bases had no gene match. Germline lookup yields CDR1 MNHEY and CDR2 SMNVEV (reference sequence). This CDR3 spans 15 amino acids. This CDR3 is CASSLTSGGLDTQYF. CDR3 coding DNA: TGTGCCAGCAGTTTGACTAGCGGGGGGCTAGATACGCAGTATTTT.

CDR3 coding DNA: TGTGCCAGTAGTATCATCCTTCCGGCGCGCGACAGGGACTCCTACGAGCAGTACTTC. Encoded protein: CASSIILPARDRDSYEQYF. The V and J genes are TRBV19 and TRBJ2-7; 7 nucleotides line up with TRBD1. V lost 3 bases and J lost 0; bases outside the gene matches: 17. The CDR3 runs to 19 residues. CDR1 is LNHDA, CDR2 SQIVND, per germline (reference sequence).

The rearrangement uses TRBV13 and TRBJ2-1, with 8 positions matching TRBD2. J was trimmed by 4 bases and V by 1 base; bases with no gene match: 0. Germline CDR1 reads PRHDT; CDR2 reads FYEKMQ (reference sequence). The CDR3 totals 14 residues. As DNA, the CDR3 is TGTGCCAGCAGCTTAGTAGCGGGATACAATGAGCAGTTCTTC. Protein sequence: CASSLVAGYNEQFF.

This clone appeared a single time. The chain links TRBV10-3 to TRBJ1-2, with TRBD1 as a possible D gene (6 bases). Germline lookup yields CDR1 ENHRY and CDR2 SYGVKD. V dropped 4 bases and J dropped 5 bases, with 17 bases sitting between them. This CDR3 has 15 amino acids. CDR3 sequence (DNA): TGTGCCATCAGTGCCGGTGAGGGACAAGTTTATGGCTACACCTTC. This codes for CAISAGEGQVYGYTF.

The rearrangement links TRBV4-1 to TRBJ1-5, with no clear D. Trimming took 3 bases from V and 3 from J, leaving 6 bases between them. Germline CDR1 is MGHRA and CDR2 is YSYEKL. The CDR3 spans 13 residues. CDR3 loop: CASSHPANQPQHF. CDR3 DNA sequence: TGCGCCAGCAGCCATCCGGCCAATCAGCCCCAGCATTTT.

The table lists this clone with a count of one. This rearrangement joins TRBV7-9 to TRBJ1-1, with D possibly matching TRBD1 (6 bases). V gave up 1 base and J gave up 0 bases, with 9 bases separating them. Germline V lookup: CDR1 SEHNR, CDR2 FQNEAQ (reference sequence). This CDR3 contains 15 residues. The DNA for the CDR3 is TGTGCCAGCAGCTTAGAGGGGGGGATGAACACTGAAGCTTTCTTT. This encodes CASSLEGGMNTEAFF. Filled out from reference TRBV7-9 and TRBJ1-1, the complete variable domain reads DTGVSQNPRHKITKRGQNVTFRCDPISEHNRLYWYRQTLGQGPEFLTYFQNEAQLEKSRLLSDRFSAERPKGSFSTLEIQRTEQGDSAMYLCASSLEGGMNTEAFFGQGTRLTVV.

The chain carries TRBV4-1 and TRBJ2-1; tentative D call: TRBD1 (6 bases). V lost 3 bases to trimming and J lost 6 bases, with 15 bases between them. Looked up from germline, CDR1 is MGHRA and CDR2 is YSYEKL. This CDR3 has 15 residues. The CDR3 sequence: CASSQGSLGGNEQFF. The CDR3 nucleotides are TGCGCCAGCAGCCAGGGCTCATTAGGGGGCAATGAGCAGTTCTTC.

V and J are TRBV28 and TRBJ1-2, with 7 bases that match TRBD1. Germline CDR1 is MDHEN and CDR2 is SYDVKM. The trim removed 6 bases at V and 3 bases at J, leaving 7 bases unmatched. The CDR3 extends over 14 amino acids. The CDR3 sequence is CASRGTVPYYGYTF. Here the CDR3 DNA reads TGTGCCAGCAGAGGGACAGTCCCGTACTATGGCTACACCTTC.

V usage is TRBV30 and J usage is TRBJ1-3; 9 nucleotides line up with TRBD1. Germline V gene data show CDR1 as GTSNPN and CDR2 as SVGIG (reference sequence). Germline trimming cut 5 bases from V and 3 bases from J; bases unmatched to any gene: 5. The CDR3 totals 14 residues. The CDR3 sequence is CAWAQGAGGNTIYF. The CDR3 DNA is TGTGCCTGGGCACAGGGGGCTGGTGGAAACACCATATATTTT.

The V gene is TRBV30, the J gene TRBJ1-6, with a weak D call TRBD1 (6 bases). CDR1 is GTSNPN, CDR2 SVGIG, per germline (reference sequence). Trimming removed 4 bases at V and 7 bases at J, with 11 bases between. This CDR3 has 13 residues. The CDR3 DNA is TGTGCCTGGACAGGGGCATCCAATTCACCCCTCCACTTT. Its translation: CAWTGASNSPLHF.

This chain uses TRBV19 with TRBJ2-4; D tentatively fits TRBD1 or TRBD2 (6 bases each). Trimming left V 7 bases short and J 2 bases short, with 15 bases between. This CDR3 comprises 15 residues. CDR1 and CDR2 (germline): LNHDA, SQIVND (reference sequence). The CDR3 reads CASKSGGLSKNIQYF. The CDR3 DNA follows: TGTGCCAGTAAATCCGGGGGCCTGTCCAAAAACATTCAGTACTTC.

In nucleotides, the CDR3 is TGTGCCAGCAGTGAGAGAGCGGGAGGGATAAATGAGCAGTTCTTC. Protein sequence: CASSERAGGINEQFF. The V and J genes are TRBV6-1 and TRBJ2-1; 10 bases are shared with TRBD2. The CDR3 has 15 residues. V dropped 3 bases and J dropped 7; count of bases not matched to a gene: 6. Germline V CDR1 and CDR2: MNHNS, SASEGT.

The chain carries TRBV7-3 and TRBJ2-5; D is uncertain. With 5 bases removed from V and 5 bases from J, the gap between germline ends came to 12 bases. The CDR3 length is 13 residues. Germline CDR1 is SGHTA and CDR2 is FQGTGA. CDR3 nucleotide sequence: TGTGCCAGCAGCCTCATGCAGTCGGAGACCCAGTACTTC. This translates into CASSLMQSETQYF.

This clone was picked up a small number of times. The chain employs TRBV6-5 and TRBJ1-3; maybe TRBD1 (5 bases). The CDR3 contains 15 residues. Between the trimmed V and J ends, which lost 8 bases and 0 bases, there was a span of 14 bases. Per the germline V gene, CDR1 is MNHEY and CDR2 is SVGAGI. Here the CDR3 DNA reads TGTGCCAGCTCTCTCGGAGGGGTCTCTGGAAACACCATATATTTT. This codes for CASSLGGVSGNTIYF.

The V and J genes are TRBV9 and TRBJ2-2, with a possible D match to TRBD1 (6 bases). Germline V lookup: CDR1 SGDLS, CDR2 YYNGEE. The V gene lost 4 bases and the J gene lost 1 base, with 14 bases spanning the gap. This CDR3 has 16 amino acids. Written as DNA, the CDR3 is TGTGCCAGCAGCCTCATGGGGACAAAGAACACCGGGGAGCTGTTTTTT. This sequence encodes CASSLMGTKNTGELFF.

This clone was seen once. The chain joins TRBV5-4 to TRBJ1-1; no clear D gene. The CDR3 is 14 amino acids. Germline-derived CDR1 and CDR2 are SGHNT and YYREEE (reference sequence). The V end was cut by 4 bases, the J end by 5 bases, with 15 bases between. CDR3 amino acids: CASSPSMDRTEAFF. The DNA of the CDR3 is TGTGCCAGCAGCCCCAGTATGGATCGGACTGAAGCTTTCTTT.

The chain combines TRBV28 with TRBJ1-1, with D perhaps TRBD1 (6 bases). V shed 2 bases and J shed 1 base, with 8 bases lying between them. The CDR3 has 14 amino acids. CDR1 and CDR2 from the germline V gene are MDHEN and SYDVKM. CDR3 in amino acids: CASSLGGANTEAFF. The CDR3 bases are TGTGCCAGCAGTTTAGGGGGGGCGAACACTGAAGCTTTCTTT.

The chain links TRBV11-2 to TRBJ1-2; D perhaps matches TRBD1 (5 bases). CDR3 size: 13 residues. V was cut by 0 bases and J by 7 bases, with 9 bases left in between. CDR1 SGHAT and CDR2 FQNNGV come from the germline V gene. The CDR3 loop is CASSLDRAGGYTF. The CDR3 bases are TGTGCCAGCAGCTTAGACAGGGCGGGTGGCTACACCTTC.

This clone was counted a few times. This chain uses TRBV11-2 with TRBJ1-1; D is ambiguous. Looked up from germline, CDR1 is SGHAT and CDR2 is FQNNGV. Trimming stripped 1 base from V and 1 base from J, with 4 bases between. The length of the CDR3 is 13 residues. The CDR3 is CASSLVPNTEAFF. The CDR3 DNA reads TGTGCCAGCAGCTTAGTCCCGAACACTGAAGCTTTCTTT.